Listed below are T cell receptor beta chains from one sample, sequenced in a study of somatic mutations in cytotoxic T cells in rheumatoid arthritis. Sequenced by immunoSEQ multiplex PCR; TCRdb stores in-frame clones only, minus some. The data contain tens of thousands of clones, more than 85% of them singletons. The sample was CD8+ T cells sorted from blood. The receptors here all came from an adult with rheumatoid arthritis. CDR3s include the opening cysteine and the closing phenylalanine or tryptophan. The order of the fields is V gene, D gene, J gene, CDR3 length, clone size, CDR3 protein, CDR3 DNA. D genes are given only for firm matches. Part of the rows lack a size; the others show once, few, many or a class for expanded clones.

V gene: TRBV5-6
D gene: TRBD2
J gene: TRBJ2-7
CDR3 length: 14
clone size: -
CDR3 protein: CASSLGLAVYEQYF
CDR3 DNA: TGTGCCAGCAGCTTGGGCCTAGCGGTCTACGAGCAGTACTTC

V gene: TRBV2
D gene: TRBD1
J gene: TRBJ1-2
CDR3 length: 14
clone size: once
CDR3 protein: CASSEGQGANGYTF
CDR3 DNA: TGTGCCAGCAGCGAGGGACAGGGGGCGAATGGCTACACCTTC

V gene: TRBV27
D gene: -
J gene: TRBJ2-7
CDR3 length: 13
clone size: few
CDR3 protein: CASSLRTAYEQYF
CDR3 DNA: TGTGCCAGCAGTCTTCGGACAGCTTACGAGCAGTACTTC

V gene: TRBV18
D gene: -
J gene: TRBJ2-3
CDR3 length: 11
clone size: once
CDR3 protein: CASSHGDTQYF
CDR3 DNA: TGTGCCAGCTCTCACGGAGATACGCAGTATTTT

V gene: TRBV28
D gene: -
J gene: TRBJ2-5
CDR3 length: 13
clone size: -
CDR3 protein: CASSEEYQETQYF
CDR3 DNA: TGTGCCAGCAGTGAGGAGTACCAAGAGACCCAGTACTTC

V gene: TRBV14
D gene: TRBD1
J gene: TRBJ2-5
CDR3 length: 16
clone size: once
CDR3 protein: CASSQEDRGRRETQYF
CDR3 DNA: TGTGCCAGCAGCCAAGAAGACAGGGGGCGAAGAGAGACCCAGTACTTC

V gene: TRBV29-1
D gene: TRBD2
J gene: TRBJ2-1
CDR3 length: 13
clone size: -
CDR3 protein: CSVPSGGGNEQFF
CDR3 DNA: TGCAGCGTCCCTTCAGGCGGGGGCAATGAGCAGTTCTTC

V gene: TRBV19
D gene: TRBD1
J gene: TRBJ1-5
CDR3 length: 14
clone size: -
CDR3 protein: CASDLTGGIQPQHF
CDR3 DNA: TGTGCCAGCGACTTGACAGGGGGAATTCAGCCCCAGCATTTT

V gene: TRBV7-9
D gene: -
J gene: TRBJ2-7
CDR3 length: 13
clone size: few
CDR3 protein: CASSLEGPYEQYF
CDR3 DNA: TGTGCCAGCAGCTTAGAGGGACCCTACGAGCAGTACTTC

V gene: TRBV7-9
D gene: TRBD1
J gene: TRBJ2-4
CDR3 length: 16
clone size: -
CDR3 protein: CASSSTLRQGPNIQYF
CDR3 DNA: TGTGCCAGCAGTTCTACGCTACGACAGGGTCCAAACATTCAGTACTTC

V gene: TRBV7-9
D gene: TRBD2
J gene: TRBJ2-7
CDR3 length: 13
clone size: -
CDR3 protein: CASSLRGGYEQYF
CDR3 DNA: TGTGCCAGCAGCTTGCGGGGGGGCTACGAGCAGTACTTC

V gene: TRBV5-8
D gene: -
J gene: TRBJ2-7
CDR3 length: 13
clone size: -
CDR3 protein: CASSLELSYEQYF
CDR3 DNA: TGTGCCAGCAGCTTGGAACTGTCCTACGAGCAGTACTTC

V gene: TRBV9
D gene: -
J gene: TRBJ2-1
CDR3 length: 13
clone size: once
CDR3 protein: CASSVVGTDQQFF
CDR3 DNA: TGTGCCAGCAGCGTAGTGGGGACCGACCAGCAGTTCTTC

V gene: TRBV7-3
D gene: -
J gene: TRBJ2-5
CDR3 length: 12
clone size: -
CDR3 protein: CASSSPGETQYF
CDR3 DNA: TGTGCCAGCAGCTCACCCGGGGAGACCCAGTACTTC

V gene: TRBV7-9
D gene: -
J gene: TRBJ2-2
CDR3 length: 14
clone size: -
CDR3 protein: CASSLEQNTGELFF
CDR3 DNA: TGTGCCAGCAGCTTAGAACAGAATACCGGGGAGCTGTTTTTT

V gene: TRBV28
D gene: -
J gene: TRBJ1-2
CDR3 length: 12
clone size: -
CDR3 protein: CASTSPRYGYTF
CDR3 DNA: TGTGCCAGCACCTCCCCTAGGTATGGCTACACCTTC

V gene: TRBV30
D gene: TRBD1
J gene: TRBJ2-3
CDR3 length: 14
clone size: -
CDR3 protein: CAWSPTGVGDTQYF
CDR3 DNA: TGTGCCTGGAGTCCAACAGGGGTGGGGGATACGCAGTATTTT

V gene: TRBV19
D gene: -
J gene: TRBJ2-7
CDR3 length: 12
clone size: few
CDR3 protein: CASSIGTYEQYF
CDR3 DNA: TGTGCCAGTAGTATTGGGACCTACGAGCAGTACTTC

V gene: TRBV6-5
D gene: -
J gene: TRBJ2-2
CDR3 length: 16
clone size: -
CDR3 protein: CASSYSPGMAAGELFF
CDR3 DNA: TGTGCCAGCAGTTACTCGCCGGGGATGGCGGCCGGGGAGCTGTTTTTT

V gene: TRBV4-2
D gene: TRBD2
J gene: TRBJ2-7
CDR3 length: 15
clone size: -
CDR3 protein: CASSHPREGLYEQYF
CDR3 DNA: TGTGCCAGCAGCCACCCCCGGGAGGGCCTCTACGAGCAGTACTTC

V gene: TRBV7-9
D gene: TRBD1
J gene: TRBJ2-5
CDR3 length: 15
clone size: -
CDR3 protein: CASSFLTGDTETQYF
CDR3 DNA: TGTGCCAGCAGCTTCCTCACAGGGGATACCGAGACCCAGTACTTC

V gene: TRBV19
D gene: TRBD1
J gene: TRBJ2-1
CDR3 length: 15
clone size: -
CDR3 protein: CASSMETGRGNEQFF
CDR3 DNA: TGTGCCAGTAGTATGGAGACAGGGAGAGGTAATGAGCAGTTCTTC

V gene: TRBV11-2
D gene: -
J gene: TRBJ1-5
CDR3 length: 14
clone size: few
CDR3 protein: CASSLDPEDQPQHF
CDR3 DNA: TGTGCCAGCAGCTTAGATCCTGAGGATCAGCCCCAGCATTTT